This entry describes one T cell receptor (beta chain). Assay: immunoSEQ multiplex PCR; the TCRdb copy retains only in-frame clones and omits some. The table shows some 150,000 clones, with 85% to 95% occurring only once. The sample is drawn from a study of T cell responses to AZD1222 COVID-19 vaccine. The ends lost 2 bases at V and 0 bases at J; junction bases unmatched: 1. The germline gives CDR1 MNHEY, CDR2 SMNVEV (reference sequence). The CDR3 extends over 14 amino acids. The sequence derives from an adult in good health. This rearrangement joins TRBV27 to TRBJ2-7, with TRBD2 matching 7 bases. The sequencing used peripheral blood, collected on day 0 of MenACWY control vaccination. Here the CDR3 reads CASSLGGSSYEQYF. Here the CDR3 DNA reads TGTGCCAGCAGTTTAGGCGGGAGCTCCTACGAGCAGTACTTC.